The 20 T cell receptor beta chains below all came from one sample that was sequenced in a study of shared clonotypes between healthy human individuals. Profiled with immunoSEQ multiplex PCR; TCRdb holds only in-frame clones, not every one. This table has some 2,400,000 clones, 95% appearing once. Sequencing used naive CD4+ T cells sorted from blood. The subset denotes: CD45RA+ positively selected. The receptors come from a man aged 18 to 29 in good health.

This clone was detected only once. The CDR3 nucleotides read TGTGCCAGCAGTGGGCAAGCGGGGGGCTTTTCCTACAATGAGCAGTTCTTC. The encoded protein is CASSGQAGGFSYNEQFF. The chain uses TRBV2 and TRBJ2-1; TRBD2 aligns across 9 bases. The CDR3 spans 17 residues. The V segment lost 4 bases and the J segment 1 base; nucleotides outside the gene matches: 8. The germline gives CDR1 SNHLY, CDR2 FYNNEI.

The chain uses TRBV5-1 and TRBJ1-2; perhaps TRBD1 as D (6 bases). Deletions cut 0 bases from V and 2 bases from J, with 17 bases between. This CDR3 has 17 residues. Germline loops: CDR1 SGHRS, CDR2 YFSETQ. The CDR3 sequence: CASSLARYGQSNYGYTF. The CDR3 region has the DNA TGCGCCAGCAGCTTGGCCCGATATGGACAGTCAAACTATGGCTACACCTTC.

The CDR3 sequence: CASSPLRTTSGNTIYF. The CDR3 DNA is TGTGCCAGCTCACCACTCCGGACCACCTCTGGAAACACCATATATTTT. The V and J genes are TRBV18 and TRBJ1-3; D unresolved. Germline V CDR1 and CDR2: KGHSH, LQKENI. This CDR3 contains 16 residues. The V end was cut by 1 base, the J end by 0 bases, with 10 bases between.

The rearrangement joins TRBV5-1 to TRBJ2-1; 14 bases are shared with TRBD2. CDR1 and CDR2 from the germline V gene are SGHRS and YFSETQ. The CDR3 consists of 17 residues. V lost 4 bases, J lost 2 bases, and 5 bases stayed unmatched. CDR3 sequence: CASSKRLAGGTYNEQFF. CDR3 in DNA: TGCGCCAGCAGCAAAAGACTAGCGGGAGGGACCTACAATGAGCAGTTCTTC.

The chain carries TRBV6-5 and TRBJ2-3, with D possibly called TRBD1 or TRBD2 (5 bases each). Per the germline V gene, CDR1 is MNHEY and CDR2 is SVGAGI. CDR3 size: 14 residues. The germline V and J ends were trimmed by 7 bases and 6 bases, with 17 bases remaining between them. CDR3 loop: CASTRGNVVDTQYF. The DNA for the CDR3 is TGTGCCAGCACCCGGGGCAACGTCGTCGATACGCAGTATTTT.

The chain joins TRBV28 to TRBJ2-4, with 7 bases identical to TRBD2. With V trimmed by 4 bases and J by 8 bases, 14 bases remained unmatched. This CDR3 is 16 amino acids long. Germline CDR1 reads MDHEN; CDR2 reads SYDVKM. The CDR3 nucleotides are TGTGCCAGCAGTTCGTCAAAACCGACTAGCTGGGACATTCAGTACTTC. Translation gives CASSSSKPTSWDIQYF.

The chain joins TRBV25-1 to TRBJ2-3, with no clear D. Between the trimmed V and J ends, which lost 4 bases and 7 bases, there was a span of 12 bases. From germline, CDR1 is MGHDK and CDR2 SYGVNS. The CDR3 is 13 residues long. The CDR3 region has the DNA TGTGCCAGCAGTGTCTCAACCTCGTATACGCAGTATTTT. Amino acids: CASSVSTSYTQYF.

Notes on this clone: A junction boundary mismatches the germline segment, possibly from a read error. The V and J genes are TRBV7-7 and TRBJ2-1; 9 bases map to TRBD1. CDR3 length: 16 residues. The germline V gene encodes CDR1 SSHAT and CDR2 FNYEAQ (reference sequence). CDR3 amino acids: CASSRNAGQGYNEQFF. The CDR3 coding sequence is TGTGCTAGCAGCCGAAATGCGGGACAGGGTTACAATGAGCAGTTCTTC.

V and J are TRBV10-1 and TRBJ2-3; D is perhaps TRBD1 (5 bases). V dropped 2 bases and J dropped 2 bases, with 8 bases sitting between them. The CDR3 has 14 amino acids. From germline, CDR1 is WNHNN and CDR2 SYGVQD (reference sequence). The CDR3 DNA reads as TGCGCCAGCAGTGAGCCAGGGAACACAGATACGCAGTATTTT. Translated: CASSEPGNTDTQYF.

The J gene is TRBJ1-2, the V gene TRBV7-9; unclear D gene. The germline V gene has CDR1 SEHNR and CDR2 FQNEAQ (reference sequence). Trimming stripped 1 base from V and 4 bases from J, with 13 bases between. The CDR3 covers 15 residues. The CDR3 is CASSLERAPIYGYTF. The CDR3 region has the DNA TGTGCCAGCAGCTTAGAGAGGGCCCCTATCTATGGCTACACCTTC.

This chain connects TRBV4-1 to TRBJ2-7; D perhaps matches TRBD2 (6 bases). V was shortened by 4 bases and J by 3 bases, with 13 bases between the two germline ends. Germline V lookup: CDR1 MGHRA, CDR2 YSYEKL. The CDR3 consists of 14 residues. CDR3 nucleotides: TGCGCCAGCAGCCCGTCGGAGGGCCGCTACGAGCAGTACTTC. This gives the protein CASSPSEGRYEQYF.

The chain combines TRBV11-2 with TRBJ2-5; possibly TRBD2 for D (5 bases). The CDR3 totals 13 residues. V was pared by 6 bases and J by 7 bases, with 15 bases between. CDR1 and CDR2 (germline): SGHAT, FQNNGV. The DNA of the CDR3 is TGTGCCAGCAGGGTCACAGCAGGAGGGACCCAGTACTTC. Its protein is CASRVTAGGTQYF.

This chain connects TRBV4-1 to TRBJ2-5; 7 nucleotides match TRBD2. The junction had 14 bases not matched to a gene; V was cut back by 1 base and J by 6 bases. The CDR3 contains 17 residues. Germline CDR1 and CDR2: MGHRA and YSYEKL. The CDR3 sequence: CASSQAPRAGLIKTQYF. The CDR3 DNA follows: TGCGCCAGCAGCCAAGCCCCCAGGGCGGGACTAATCAAGACCCAGTACTTC.

Here the CDR3 DNA reads TGTGCCTGGAATCTCCCCGGGGGTCAAGAGACCCAGTACTTC. Translated, it gives CAWNLPGGQETQYF. V usage is TRBV30 and J usage is TRBJ2-5, with D possibly being TRBD2 (6 bases). CDR1 GTSNPN and CDR2 SVGIG come from the germline V gene (reference sequence). The CDR3 extends over 14 amino acids. The V end was cut by 4 bases, the J end by 2 bases, with 14 bases between.

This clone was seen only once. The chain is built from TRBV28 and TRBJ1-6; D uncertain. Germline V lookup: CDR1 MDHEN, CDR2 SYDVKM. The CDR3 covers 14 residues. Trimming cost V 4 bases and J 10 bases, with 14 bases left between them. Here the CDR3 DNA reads TGTGCCAGCAGTTCTACCGCCTCGGGGTCACCCCTCCACTTT. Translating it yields CASSSTASGSPLHF.

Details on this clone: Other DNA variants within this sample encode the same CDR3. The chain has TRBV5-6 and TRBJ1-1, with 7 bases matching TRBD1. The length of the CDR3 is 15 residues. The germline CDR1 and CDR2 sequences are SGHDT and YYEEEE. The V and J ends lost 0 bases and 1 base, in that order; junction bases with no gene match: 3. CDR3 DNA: TGTGCCAGCAGCTTGGCGGACAGGCGGAACACTGAAGCTTTCTTT. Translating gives CASSLADRRNTEAFF.

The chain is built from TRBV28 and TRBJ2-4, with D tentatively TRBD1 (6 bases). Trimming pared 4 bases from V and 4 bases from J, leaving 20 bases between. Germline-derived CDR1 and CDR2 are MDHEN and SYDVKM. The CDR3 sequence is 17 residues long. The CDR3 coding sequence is TGTGCCAGCAGTTCTACGACAGGCCTCCGTTCAAAAAACATTCAGTACTTC. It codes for CASSSTTGLRSKNIQYF. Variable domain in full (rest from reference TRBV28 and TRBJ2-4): DVKVTQSSRYLVKRTGEKVFLECVQDMDHENMFWYRQDPGLGLRLIYFSYDVKMKEKGDIPEGYSVSREKKERFSLILESASTNQTSMYLCASSSTTGLRSKNIQYFGAGTRLSVL.

The DNA for the CDR3 is TGTGCCAGCAGCTCGCCGGGACTAGCGGGAGGGCCTAGCCCCTACGAGCAGTACTTC. This sequence encodes CASSSPGLAGGPSPYEQYF. V usage is TRBV7-2 and J usage is TRBJ2-7; 16 bases fit TRBD2. The CDR3 extends over 19 amino acids. V shed 4 bases, J shed 2 bases, and the junction held 11 bases outside the gene matches. Germline CDR1 and CDR2: SGHTA and FQGNSA.

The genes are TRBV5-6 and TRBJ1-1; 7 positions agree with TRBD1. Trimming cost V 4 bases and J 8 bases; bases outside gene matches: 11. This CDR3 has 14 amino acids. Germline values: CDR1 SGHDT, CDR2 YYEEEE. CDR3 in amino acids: CASSPEYRGAEAFF. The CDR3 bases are TGTGCCAGCAGCCCTGAATACAGGGGCGCCGAAGCTTTCTTT.

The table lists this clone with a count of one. CDR3 in amino acids: CASSLTSSGTGEVYTQYF. In DNA, the CDR3 is TGTGCCAGCAGCTTAACCTCCTCCGGGACAGGGGAGGTGTATACCCAGTACTTC. J is TRBJ2-5 and V is TRBV11-2, with 10 bases identical to TRBD1. The junction had 17 bases not matched to a gene; V was cut back by 2 bases and J by 8 bases. Germline assignment: CDR1 SGHAT and CDR2 FQNNGV. The CDR3 spans 18 residues.